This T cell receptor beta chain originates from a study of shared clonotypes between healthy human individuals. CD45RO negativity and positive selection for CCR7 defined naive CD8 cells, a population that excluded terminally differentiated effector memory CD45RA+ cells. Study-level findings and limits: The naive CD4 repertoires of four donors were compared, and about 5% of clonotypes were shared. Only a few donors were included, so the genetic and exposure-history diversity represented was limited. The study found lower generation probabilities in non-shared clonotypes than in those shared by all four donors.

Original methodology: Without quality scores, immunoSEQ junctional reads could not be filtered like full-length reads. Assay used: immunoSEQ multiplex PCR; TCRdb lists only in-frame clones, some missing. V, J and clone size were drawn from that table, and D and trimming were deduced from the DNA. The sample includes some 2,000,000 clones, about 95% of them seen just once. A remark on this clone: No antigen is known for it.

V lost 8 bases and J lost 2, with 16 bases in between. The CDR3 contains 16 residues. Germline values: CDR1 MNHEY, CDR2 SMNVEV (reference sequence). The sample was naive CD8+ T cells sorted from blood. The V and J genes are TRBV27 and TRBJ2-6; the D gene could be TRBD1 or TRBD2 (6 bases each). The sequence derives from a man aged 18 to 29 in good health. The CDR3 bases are TGTGCCAGCGGGTTACTCGGGGGCGCTGGGGCCAACGTCCTGACTTTC. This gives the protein CASGLLGGAGANVLTF.